The rows below give T cell receptor beta chains drawn from one sample of a study of cytomegalovirus exposure and HLA in healthy donors. Assay used: immunoSEQ multiplex PCR; TCRdb lists only in-frame clones, some missing. The sample consists of roughly 90,000 clones, 74% of them appearing once. The sample was PBMCs. These receptors were collected from a man aged 30-40 years in good health and CMV-seropositive. Each CDR3 is given with its conserved first and last residue.

CDR3 length,V gene,J gene,CDR3 protein
15,TRBV9,TRBJ2-1,CASSVAGGSYNEQFF
15,TRBV4-1,TRBJ2-2,CASSLTGEETGELFF
13,TRBV18,TRBJ1-1,CASSPFGGTEAFF
13,TRBV5-6,TRBJ2-7,CASSLVRGDEQYF
14,TRBV5-8,TRBJ2-3,CASSLGGSSDTQYF
17,TRBV21-1,TRBJ1-1,CASSKGEGSSGNTEAFF
15,TRBV27,TRBJ2-7,CASSWSGVNSYEQYF
14,TRBV14,TRBJ1-2,CASSQVAGNYGYTF
13,TRBV5-8,TRBJ2-1,CASSWGGYNEQFF
15,TRBV9,TRBJ2-1,CASSVDEGVIDEQFF
15,TRBV9,TRBJ2-1,CASSASGSPYNEQFF
16,TRBV12-5,TRBJ2-2,CASGPPGGANTGELFF
15,TRBV10-2,TRBJ1-5,CASSESGGVGQPQHF
15,TRBV5-1,TRBJ2-1,CASSVLADLYNEQFF
10,TRBV2,TRBJ1-1,CASTREGAFF
14,TRBV5-1,TRBJ1-2,CASSFQTDNYGYTF
15,TRBV5-4,TRBJ2-3,CASSLGGVRTDTQYF
14,TRBV9,TRBJ2-1,CASSSRDSLGEQFF
14,TRBV6-1,TRBJ1-2,CASSEAAARYGYTF
14,TRBV19,TRBJ1-1,CASNDGGAPAEAFF
15,TRBV9,TRBJ1-4,CASSPTGFINEKLFF
15,TRBV6-6,TRBJ1-1,CASSYVRHLNTEAFF
15,TRBV13,TRBJ1-6,CASSPRGGENSPLHF
12,TRBV28,TRBJ1-1,CASSFLPSGAFF
12,TRBV13,TRBJ1-2,CASSLGRDGYTF
17,TRBV4-1,TRBJ1-1,CASSQPLPRGEGTEAFF
14,TRBV27,TRBJ2-1,CASKRTSEHNEQFF
15,TRBV9,TRBJ1-3,CASSARGGDRNTIYF
16,TRBV5-1,TRBJ2-3,CASSLEYPVLPGTQYF
13,TRBV9,TRBJ1-5,CASSVGEGQPQHF
16,TRBV19,TRBJ2-3,CASSIVRAGGTDTQYF
16,TRBV18,TRBJ2-3,CASSPGLAGDTDTQYF
20,TRBV28,TRBJ2-6,CASSLAAGQGMRSGANVLTF
16,TRBV4-3,TRBJ2-1,CASSQPGTNGINEQFF
14,TRBV5-1,TRBJ1-4,CASSSDRGNEKLFF
13,TRBV7-3,TRBJ1-1,CASSRQGGTEAFF
16,TRBV4-3,TRBJ1-1,CASSQVPGQMNTEAFF
16,TRBV28,TRBJ2-3,CASSFVGQGGTDTQYF
15,TRBV4-3,TRBJ2-3,CASSHQAEGTDTQYF
14,TRBV2,TRBJ1-2,CASSDGQVSYGYTF
14,TRBV4-2,TRBJ1-6,CASSPGGTGSPLHF
14,TRBV7-9,TRBJ1-2,CASTDRVTNYGYTF
13,TRBV27,TRBJ1-1,CASSSQGPTEAFF